The T cell receptor beta chain described here comes from a study of cytomegalovirus exposure and HLA in healthy donors. The PCR employed 60 Vbeta primers together with 13 Jbeta primers. Produced via immunoSEQ multiplex PCR; TCRdb's table is partial and in-frame only. This sample has over 75,000 clones; 65% to 90% occur once, and the top ten carry 3% to 3.5%. Between the trimmed V and J ends, which lost 10 bases and 7 bases, there was a span of 10 bases. Germline lookup yields CDR1 SGHTA and CDR2 FQGNSA. This CDR3 spans 11 amino acids. The chain employs TRBV7-2 and TRBJ1-4; D ambiguous. Sequencing input: PBMCs. This TCR was recovered from a man aged 25 to 40 in good health and CMV-seropositive. The CDR3 spells CAIPRGEKLFF. In DNA form, the CDR3 reads TGTGCCATCCCCCGGGGTGAAAAACTGTTTTTT.